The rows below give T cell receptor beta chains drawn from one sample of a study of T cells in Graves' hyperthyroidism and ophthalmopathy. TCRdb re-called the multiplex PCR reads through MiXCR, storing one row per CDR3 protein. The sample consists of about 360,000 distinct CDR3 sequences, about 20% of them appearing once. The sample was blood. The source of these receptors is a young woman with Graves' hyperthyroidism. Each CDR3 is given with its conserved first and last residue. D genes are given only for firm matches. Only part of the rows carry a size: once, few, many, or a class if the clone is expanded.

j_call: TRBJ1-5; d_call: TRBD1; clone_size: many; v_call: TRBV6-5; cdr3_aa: CASRTGSSNQPQHF; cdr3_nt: TGTGCCAGCAGGACAGGGTCTTCCAATCAGCCCCAGCATTTT
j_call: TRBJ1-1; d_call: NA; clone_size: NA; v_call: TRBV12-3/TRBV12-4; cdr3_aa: CASSFAGMITEAFF; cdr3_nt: TGTGCCAGCAGTTTTGCAGGGATGATCACTGAAGCTTTCTTT
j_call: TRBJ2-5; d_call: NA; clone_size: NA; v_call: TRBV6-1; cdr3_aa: CASAYGGAETQYF; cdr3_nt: TGTGCCAGCGCCTACGGGGGTGCAGAGACCCAGTACTTC
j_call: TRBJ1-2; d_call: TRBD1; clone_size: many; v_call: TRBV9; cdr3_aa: CASSVGDDLSGTGASAF; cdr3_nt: TGTGCCAGCAGCGTAGGCGACGACCTATCCGGGACAGGGGCTTCTGCCTTC
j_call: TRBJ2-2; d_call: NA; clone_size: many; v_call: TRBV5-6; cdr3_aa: CASSTYLVGELFF; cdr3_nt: TGTGCCAGCAGCACCTATCTTGTCGGGGAGCTGTTTTTT
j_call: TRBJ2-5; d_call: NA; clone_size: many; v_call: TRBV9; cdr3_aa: CASSHTFYETQYF; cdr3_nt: TGTGCCAGCAGCCACACCTTCTACGAGACCCAGTACTTC
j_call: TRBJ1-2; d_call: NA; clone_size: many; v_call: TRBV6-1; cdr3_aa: CASSEAVLAGYGYTF; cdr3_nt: TGTGCCAGCAGTGAGGCGGTGTTGGCAGGCTATGGCTACACCTTC
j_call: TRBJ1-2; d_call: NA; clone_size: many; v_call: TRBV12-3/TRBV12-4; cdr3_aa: CASTTSAGSYGYTF; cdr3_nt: TGTGCCAGCACGACTTCTGCAGGAAGCTATGGCTACACCTTC
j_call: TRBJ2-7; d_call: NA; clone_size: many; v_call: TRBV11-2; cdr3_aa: CASSLEGHRAYEQYF; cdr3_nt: TGTGCCAGCAGCTTAGAGGGCCACCGAGCCTACGAGCAGTACTTC
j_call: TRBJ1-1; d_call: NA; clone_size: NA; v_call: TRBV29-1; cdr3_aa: CSVAQTQLTEAFF; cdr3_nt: TGCAGCGTTGCCCAAACACAGCTCACTGAAGCTTTCTTT
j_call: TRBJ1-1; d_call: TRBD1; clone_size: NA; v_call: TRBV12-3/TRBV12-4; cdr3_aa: CASRPTGLNTEAFF; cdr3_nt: TGTGCCAGCAGGCCGACAGGGCTGAACACTGAAGCTTTCTTT
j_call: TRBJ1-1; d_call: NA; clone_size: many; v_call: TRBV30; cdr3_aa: CAWSVPRGNTEAFF; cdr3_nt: TGTGCCTGGAGTGTACCGCGGGGGAACACTGAAGCTTTCTTT
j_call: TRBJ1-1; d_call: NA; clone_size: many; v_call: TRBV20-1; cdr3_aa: CSASRDMNTEAFF; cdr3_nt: TGCAGTGCTAGCAGGGACATGAACACTGAAGCTTTCTTT
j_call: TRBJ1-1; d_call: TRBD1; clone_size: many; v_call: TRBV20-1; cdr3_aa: CSALGTGETEAFF; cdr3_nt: TGCAGTGCTCTCGGGACAGGGGAGACTGAAGCTTTCTTT
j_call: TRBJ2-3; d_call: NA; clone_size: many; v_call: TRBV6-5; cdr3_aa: CASSLGQGSTDTQYF; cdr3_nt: TGTGCCAGCAGCCTCGGGCAGGGGAGCACAGATACGCAGTATTTT
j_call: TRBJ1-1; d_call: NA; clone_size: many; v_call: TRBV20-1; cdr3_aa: CSAPKQEGTEAFF; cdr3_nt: TGCAGTGCTCCGAAACAGGAGGGCACTGAAGCTTTCTTT
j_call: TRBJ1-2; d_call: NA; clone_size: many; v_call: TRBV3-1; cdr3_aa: CASSLDRARYGYTF; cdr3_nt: TGTGCCAGCAGCCTGGACAGAGCGCGCTATGGCTACACCTTC
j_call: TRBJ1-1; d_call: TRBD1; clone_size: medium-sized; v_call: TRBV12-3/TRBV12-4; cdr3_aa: CASSPEVGGSTEAFF; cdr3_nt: TGTGCCAGCAGTCCAGAGGTAGGGGGCAGCACTGAAGCTTTCTTT
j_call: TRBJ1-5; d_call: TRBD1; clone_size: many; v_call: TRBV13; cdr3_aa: CASSMGGRGGNQPQHF; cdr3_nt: TGTGCCAGCAGCATGGGGGGCAGGGGGGGCAATCAGCCCCAGCATTTT
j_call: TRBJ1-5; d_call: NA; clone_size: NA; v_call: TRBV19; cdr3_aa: CASRIRDPSQQPQHF; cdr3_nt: TGTGCCAGTAGAATCCGGGACCCCTCCCAGCAGCCCCAGCATTTT
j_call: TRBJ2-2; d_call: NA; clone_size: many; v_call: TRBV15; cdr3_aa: CATTRGPNTGELFF; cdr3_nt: TGTGCCACTACCAGGGGCCCGAACACCGGGGAGCTGTTTTTT
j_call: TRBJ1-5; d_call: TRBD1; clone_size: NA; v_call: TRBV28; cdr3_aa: CASTTGQGVQPQHF; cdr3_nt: TGTGCCAGCACCACGGGACAGGGTGTTCAGCCCCAGCATTTT
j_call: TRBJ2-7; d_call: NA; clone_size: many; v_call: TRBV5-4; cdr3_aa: CASSFLEGYEQYF; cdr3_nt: TGTGCCAGCAGCTTCTTAGAGGGGTACGAGCAGTACTTC
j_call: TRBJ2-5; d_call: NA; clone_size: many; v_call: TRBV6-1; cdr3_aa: CATKMFRDLIIETQYF; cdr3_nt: TGTGCCACCAAGATGTTCCGGGACTTGATAATAGAGACCCAGTACTTC
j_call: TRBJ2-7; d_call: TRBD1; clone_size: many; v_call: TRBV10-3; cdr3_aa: CAISENRGFSYEQYF; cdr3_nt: TGTGCCATCAGTGAGAACAGGGGATTCTCCTACGAGCAGTACTTC
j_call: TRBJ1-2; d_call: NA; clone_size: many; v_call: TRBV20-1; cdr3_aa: CSARVDSGNGYTF; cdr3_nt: TGCAGTGCTAGAGTAGACTCAGGGAATGGCTACACCTTC
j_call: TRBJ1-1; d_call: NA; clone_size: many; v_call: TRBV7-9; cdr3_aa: CASSLAEGNTEAFF; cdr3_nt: TGTGCCAGCAGCTTGGCCGAAGGAAACACTGAAGCTTTCTTT
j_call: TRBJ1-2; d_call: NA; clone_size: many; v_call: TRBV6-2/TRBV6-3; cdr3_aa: CASAPYRAAGYTF; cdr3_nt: TGTGCCAGCGCCCCTTACCGTGCAGCCGGCTACACCTTC
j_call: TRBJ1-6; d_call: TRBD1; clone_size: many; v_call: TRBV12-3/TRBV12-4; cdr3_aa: CASSSRDRNSPLHF; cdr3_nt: TGTGCCAGCAGTTCCCGGGACAGAAATTCACCCCTCCACTTT
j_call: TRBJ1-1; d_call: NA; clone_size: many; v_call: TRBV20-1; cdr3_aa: CSARDPAEAFF; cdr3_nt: TGCAGTGCTAGAGATCCGGCTGAAGCTTTCTTT
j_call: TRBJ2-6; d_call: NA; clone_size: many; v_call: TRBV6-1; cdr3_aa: CASSPDNSGANVLTF; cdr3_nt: TGTGCCAGCAGCCCAGACAACTCTGGGGCCAACGTCCTGACTTTC
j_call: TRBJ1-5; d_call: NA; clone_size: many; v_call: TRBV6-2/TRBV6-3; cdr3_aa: CASSYGVGNQPQHF; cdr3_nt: TGTGCCAGCAGTTACGGAGTAGGGAATCAGCCCCAGCATTTT
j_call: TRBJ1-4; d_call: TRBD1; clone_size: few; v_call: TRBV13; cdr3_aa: CASSFNRGPSNEKLFF; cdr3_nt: TGTGCCAGCAGCTTTAACAGGGGGCCTTCTAATGAAAAACTGTTTTTT
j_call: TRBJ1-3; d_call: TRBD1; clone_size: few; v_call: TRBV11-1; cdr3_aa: CSSSLSGDSLSGNTIYF; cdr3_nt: TGTTCCAGCAGCCTTTCGGGGGACAGCCTCTCTGGAAACACCATATATTTT
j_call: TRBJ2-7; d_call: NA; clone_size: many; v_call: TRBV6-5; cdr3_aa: CASISGGSSDEQYF; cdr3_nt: TGTGCCAGCATCTCCGGGGGATCGTCAGACGAGCAGTACTTC
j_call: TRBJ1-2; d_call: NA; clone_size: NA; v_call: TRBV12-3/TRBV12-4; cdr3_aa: CASSLDSRFQSYTF; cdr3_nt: TGTGCCAGCAGTTTAGATAGCCGGTTTCAAAGCTACACCTTC
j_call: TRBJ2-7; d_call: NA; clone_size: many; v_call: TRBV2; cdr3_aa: CASSQSLGEQYF; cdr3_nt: TGTGCCAGCAGTCAAAGCCTGGGGGAGCAGTACTTC
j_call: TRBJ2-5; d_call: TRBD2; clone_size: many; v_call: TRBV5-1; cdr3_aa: CASSLARLAGTETQYF; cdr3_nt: TGCGCCAGCAGCTTGGCAAGACTAGCGGGGACAGAGACCCAGTACTTC
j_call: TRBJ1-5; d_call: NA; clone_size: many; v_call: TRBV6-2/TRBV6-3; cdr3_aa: CASSKGQYQPQHF; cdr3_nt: TGTGCCAGCAGCAAAGGACAGTATCAGCCCCAGCATTTT
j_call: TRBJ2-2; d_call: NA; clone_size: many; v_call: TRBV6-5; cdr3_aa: CASSLGTAGELFF; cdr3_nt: TGTGCCAGCAGCCTGGGCACGGCCGGGGAGCTGTTTTTT
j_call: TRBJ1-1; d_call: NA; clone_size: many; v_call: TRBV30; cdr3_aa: CAWSEGPFTEAFF; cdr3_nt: TGTGCCTGGTCGGAGGGACCGTTCACTGAAGCTTTCTTT
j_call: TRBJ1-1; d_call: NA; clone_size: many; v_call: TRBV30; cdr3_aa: CAWSGRGKAFF; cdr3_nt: TGTGCCTGGAGTGGGAGGGGTAAAGCTTTCTTT
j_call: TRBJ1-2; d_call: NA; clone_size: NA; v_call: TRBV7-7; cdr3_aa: CASSLTLSGSGYGYTF; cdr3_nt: TGTGCCAGCAGTTTAACTCTATCCGGGAGTGGCTATGGCTACACCTTC
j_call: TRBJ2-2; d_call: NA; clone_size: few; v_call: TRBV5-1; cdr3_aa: CASSFWGGDTGELFF; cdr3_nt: TGCGCCAGCAGCTTCTGGGGGGGCGACACCGGGGAGCTGTTTTTT
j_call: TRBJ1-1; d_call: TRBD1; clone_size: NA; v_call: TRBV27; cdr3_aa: CASSLHRGRDTEAFF; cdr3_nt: TGTGCCAGCAGCCTCCACAGGGGGCGGGACACTGAAGCTTTCTTT
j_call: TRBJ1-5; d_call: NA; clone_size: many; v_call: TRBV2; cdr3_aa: CASSRGLIRGQHF; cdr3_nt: TGTGCCAGCAGCCGGGGTCTTATTCGCGGCCAGCATTTT
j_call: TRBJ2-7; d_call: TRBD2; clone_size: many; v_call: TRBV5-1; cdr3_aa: CASSLTSGLSEQYF; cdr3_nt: TGCGCCAGCAGCTTGACTAGCGGGCTAAGTGAGCAGTACTTC
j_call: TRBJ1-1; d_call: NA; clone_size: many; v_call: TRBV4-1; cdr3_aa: CASSQPTRMNTEAFF; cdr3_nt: TGCGCCAGCAGCCAGCCCACCCGGATGAACACTGAAGCTTTCTTT
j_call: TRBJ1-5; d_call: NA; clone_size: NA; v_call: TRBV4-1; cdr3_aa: CASSQGVYQPQHF; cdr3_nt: TGCGCCAGCAGCCAAGGGGTGTATCAGCCCCAGCATTTT
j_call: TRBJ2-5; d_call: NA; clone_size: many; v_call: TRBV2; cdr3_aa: CASTRFVEQETQYF; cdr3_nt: TGTGCCAGCACCCGGTTCGTAGAGCAAGAGACCCAGTACTTC
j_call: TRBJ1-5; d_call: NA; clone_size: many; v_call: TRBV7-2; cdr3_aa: CASSARSGSNQPQHF; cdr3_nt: TGTGCCAGCAGCGCCAGATCGGGTAGCAATCAGCCCCAGCATTTT
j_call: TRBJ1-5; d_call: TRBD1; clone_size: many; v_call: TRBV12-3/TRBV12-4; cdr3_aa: CASRTGTAYSNQPQHF; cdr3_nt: TGTGCCAGCAGGACAGGGACGGCGTATAGCAATCAGCCCCAGCATTTT
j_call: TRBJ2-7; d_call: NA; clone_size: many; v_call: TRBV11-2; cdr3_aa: CASSSIGGQGVYEQYF; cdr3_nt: TGTGCCAGCAGCTCGATTGGGGGGCAGGGGGTCTACGAGCAGTACTTC
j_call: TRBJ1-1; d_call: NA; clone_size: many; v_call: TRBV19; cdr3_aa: CASSIFGEAFF; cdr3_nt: NA
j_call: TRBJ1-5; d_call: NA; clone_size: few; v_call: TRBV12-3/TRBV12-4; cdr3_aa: CASSEQGKGIRPQHF; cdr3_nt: TGTGCCAGCAGTGAACAGGGTAAGGGAATTCGGCCCCAGCATTTT
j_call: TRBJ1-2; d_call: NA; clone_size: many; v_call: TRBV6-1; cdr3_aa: CASTDTARGYGYTF; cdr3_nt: TGTGCCAGCACCGACACGGCGAGGGGCTATGGCTACACCTTC